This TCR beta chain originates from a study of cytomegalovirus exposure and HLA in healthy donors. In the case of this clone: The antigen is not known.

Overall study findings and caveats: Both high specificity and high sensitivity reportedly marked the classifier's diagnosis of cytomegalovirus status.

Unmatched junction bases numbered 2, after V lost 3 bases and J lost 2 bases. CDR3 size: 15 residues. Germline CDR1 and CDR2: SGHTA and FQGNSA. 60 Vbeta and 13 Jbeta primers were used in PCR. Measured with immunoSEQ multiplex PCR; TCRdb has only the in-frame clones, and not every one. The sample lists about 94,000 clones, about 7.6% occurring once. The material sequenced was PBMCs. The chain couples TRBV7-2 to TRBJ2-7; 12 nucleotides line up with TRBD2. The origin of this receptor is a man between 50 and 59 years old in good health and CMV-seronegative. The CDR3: CASSFASGGAYEQYF. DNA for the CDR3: TGTGCCAGCAGCTTCGCTAGCGGGGGGGCCTACGAGCAGTACTTC.